This T cell receptor beta chain was sequenced for a study of CD8 T cells in ankylosing spondylitis. Ten or more counts support this clonotype. TCRdb reprocessed the 5' RACE reads via MiXCR and lists one record per CDR3 protein. The repertoire includes 85,000 to 100,000 distinct CDR3 sequences, over 6.5% of them detected once, and 8.5% to 10% sits in the top ten. This CDR3 has 12 residues. Trimming removed 8 bases from V and 6 bases from J, with 10 bases in between. The chain couples TRBV12-3 or TRBV12-4 to TRBJ2-2; D remains unclear. The TCR originated in a male donor with ankylosing spondylitis or in good health (not recorded which). The sample consisted of blood, either unsorted or a sorted T cell fraction (not recorded which). The CDR3: CASLDPAGELFF. The CDR3 coding sequence is TGTGCCAGCCTCGATCCGGCCGGGGAGCTGTTTTTT.